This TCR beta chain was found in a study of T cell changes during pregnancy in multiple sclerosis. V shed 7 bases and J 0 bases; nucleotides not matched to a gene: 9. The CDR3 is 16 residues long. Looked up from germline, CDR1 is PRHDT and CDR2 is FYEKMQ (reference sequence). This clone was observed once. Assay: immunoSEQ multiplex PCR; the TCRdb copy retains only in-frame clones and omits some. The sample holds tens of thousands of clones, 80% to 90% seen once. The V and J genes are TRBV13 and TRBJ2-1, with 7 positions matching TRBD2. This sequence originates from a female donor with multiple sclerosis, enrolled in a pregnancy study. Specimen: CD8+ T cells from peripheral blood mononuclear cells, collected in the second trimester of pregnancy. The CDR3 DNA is TGTGCCAGCACCTCTACGGGGGGAAGCTCCTACAATGAGCAGTTCTTC. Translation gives CASTSTGGSSYNEQFF.